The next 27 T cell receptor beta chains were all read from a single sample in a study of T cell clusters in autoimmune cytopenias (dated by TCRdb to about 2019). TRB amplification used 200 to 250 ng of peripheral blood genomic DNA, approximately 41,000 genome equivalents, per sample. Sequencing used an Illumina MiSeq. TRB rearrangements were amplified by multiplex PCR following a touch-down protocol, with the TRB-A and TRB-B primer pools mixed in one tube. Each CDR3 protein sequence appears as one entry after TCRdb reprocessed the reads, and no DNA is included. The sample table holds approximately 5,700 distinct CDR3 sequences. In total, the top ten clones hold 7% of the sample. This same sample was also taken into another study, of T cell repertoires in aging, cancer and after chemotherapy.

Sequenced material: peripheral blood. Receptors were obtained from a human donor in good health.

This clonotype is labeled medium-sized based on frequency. The CDR3 here is CASSYSVGGGQPQHF. This sequence joins TRBV6-5 and TRBJ1-5; TCRdb names TRBD1, which stays unverified in the absence of DNA. Germline-derived CDR1 and CDR2 are MNHEY and SVGAGI. The CDR3 loop spans 15 amino acids.

The chain's CDR3 is CSATDLTGGIYNEQFF. V is TRBV20-1 and J is TRBJ2-1; the D call of TRBD1 rests on TCRdb alone, since no DNA is present to check it. This CDR3 is built from 16 residues. Germline-derived CDR1 and CDR2 are DFQATT and SNEGSKA (reference sequence).

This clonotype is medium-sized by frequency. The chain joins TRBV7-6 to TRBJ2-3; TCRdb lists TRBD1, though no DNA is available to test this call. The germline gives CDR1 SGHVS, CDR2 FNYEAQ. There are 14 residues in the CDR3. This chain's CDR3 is CASSPGTASNTQYF.

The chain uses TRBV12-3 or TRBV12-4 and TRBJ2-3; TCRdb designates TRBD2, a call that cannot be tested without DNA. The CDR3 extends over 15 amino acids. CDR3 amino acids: CASSPRGGGVDTQYF.

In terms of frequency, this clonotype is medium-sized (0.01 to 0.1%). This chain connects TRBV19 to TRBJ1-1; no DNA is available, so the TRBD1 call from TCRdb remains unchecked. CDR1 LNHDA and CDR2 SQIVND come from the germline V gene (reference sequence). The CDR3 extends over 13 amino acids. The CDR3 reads CASSMWAGPEAFF.

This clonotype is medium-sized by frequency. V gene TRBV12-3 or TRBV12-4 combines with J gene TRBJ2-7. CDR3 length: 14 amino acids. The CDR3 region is CASSFWPGPYEQYF.

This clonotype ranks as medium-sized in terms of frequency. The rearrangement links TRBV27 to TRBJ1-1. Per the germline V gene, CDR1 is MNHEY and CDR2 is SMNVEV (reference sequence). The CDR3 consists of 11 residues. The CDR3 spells CATYVGPEAFF.

CDR3 region: CASSSSVGRSSYNSPLHF. The V gene is TRBV5-1, the J gene TRBJ1-6; TCRdb's D call of TRBD1 is untestable without DNA. CDR3 length: 18 residues. Germline CDR1 and CDR2: SGHRS and YFSETQ.

The chain's CDR3 is CASMWGQEETQYF. The J gene is TRBJ2-5, the V gene TRBV5-1; TCRdb picks TRBD1, but there is no DNA to check that call. CDR1 SGHRS and CDR2 YFSETQ come from the germline V gene. This CDR3 has 13 amino acids.

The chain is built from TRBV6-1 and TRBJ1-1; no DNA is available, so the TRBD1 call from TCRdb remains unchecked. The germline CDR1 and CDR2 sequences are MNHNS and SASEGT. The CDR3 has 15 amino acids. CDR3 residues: CASRAGTGDIAEAFF.

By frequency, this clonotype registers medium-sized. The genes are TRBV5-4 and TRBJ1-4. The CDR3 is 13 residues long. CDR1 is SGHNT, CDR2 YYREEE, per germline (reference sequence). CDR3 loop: CASSLGGNEKLFF. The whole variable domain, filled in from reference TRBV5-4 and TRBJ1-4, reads ETGVTQSPTHLIKTRGQQVTLRCSSQSGHNTVSWYQQALGQGPQFIFQYYREEENGRGNFPPRFSGLQFPNYSSELNVNALELDDSALYLCASSLGGNEKLFFGSGTQLSVL.

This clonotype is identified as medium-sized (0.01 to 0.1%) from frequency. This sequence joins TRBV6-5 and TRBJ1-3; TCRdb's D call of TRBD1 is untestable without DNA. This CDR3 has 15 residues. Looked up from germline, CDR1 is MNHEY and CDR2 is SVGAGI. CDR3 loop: CASSYQQGAGNTIYF.

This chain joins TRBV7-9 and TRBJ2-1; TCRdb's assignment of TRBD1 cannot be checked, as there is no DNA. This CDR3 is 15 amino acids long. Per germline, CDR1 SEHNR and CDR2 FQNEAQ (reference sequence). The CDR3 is CASSGGLSQTNEQFF.

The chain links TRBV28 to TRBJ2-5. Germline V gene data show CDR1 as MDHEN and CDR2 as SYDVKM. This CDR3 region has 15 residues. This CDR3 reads CASTFPTGSQETQYF.

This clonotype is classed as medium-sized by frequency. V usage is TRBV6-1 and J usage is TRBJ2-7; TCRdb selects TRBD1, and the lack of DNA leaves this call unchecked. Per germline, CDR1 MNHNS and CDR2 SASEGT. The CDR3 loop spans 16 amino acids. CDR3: CASSDGDSQTPYEQYF.

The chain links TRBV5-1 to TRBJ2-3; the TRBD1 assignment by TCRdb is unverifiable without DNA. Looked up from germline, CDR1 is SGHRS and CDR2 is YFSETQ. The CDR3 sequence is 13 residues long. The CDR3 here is CASSPGTTDTQYF.

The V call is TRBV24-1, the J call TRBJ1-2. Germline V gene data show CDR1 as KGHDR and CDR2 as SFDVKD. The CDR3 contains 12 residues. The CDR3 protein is CATSDFGEGYTF.

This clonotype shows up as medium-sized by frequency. This CDR3 is CASRTTPGGDTGELFF. The V and J genes are TRBV7-6 and TRBJ2-2; TCRdb calls TRBD1, which cannot be checked without DNA. Germline-derived CDR1 and CDR2 are SGHVS and FNYEAQ. This CDR3 is built from 16 residues. Full variable domain (missing parts from reference TRBV7-6 and TRBJ2-2): GAGVSQSPRYKVTKRGQDVALRCDPISGHVSLYWYRQALGQGPEFLTYFNYEAQQDKSGLPNDRFSAERPEGSISTLTIQRTEQRDSAMYRCASRTTPGGDTGELFFGEGSRLTVL.

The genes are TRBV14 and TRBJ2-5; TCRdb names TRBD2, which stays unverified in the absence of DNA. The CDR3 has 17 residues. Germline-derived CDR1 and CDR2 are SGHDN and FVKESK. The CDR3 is CASSQDRVAGVRETQYF.

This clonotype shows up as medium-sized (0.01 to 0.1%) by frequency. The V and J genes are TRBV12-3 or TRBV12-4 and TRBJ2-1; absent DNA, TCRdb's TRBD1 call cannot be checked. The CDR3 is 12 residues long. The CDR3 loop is CASSRGYNEQFF.

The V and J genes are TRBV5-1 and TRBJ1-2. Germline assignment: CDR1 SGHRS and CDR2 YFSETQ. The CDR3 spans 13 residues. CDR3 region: CASSLDSNYGYTF.

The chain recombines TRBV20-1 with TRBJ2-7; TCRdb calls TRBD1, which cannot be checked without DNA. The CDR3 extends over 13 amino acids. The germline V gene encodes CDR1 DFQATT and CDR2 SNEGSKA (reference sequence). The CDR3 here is CSATPGPSYEQYF.

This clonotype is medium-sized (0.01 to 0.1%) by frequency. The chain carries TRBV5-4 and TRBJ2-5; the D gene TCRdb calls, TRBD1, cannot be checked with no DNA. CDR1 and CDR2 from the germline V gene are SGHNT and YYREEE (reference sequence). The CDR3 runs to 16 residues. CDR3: CASSLWDRGLRETQYF.

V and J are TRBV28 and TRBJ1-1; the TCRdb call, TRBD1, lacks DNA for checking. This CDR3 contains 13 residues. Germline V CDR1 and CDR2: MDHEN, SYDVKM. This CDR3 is CASGQPSNTEAFF.

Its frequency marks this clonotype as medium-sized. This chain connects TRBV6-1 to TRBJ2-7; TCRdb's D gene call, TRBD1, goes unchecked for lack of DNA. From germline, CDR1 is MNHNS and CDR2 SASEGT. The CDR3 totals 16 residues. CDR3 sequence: CASSDKNRGLLSSQYF.

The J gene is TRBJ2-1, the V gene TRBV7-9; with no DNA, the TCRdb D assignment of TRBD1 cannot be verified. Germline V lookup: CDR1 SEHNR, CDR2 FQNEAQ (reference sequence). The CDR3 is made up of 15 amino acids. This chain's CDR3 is CASSPSTGRRNEQFF.

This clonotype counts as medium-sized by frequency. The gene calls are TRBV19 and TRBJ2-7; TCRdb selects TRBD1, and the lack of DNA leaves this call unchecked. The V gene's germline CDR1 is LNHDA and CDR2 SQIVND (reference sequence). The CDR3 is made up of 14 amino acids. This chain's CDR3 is CASRSRDRVPEQYF.